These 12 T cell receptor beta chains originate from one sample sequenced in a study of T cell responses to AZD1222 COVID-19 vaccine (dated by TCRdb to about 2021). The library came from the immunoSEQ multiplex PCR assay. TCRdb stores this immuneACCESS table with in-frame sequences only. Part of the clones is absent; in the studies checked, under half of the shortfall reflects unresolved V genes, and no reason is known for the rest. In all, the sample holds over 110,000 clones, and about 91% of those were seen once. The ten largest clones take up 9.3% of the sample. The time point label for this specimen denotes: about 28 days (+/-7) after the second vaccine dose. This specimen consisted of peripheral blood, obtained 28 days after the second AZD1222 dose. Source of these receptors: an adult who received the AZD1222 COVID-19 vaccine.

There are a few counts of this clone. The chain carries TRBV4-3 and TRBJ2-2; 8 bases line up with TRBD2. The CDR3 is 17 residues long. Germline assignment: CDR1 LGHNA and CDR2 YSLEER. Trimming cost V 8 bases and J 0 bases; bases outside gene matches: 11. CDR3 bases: TGCGCCAGCGGCCCGGGACTAGGTTCCGCGAACACCGGGGAGCTGTTTTTT. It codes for CASGPGLGSANTGELFF.

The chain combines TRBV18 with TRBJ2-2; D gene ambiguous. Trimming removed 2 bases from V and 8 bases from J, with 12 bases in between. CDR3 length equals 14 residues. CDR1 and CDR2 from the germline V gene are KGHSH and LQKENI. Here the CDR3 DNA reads TGTGCCAGCTCACCAAGCTTGGACGGGGGGGAGCTGTTTTTT. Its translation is CASSPSLDGGELFF. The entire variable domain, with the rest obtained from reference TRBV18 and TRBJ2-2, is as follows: NAGVMQNPRHLVRRRGQEARLRCSPMKGHSHVYWYRQLPEEGLKFMVYLQKENIIDESGMPKERFSAEFPKEGPSILRIQQVVRGDSAAYFCASSPSLDGGELFFGEGSRLTVL.

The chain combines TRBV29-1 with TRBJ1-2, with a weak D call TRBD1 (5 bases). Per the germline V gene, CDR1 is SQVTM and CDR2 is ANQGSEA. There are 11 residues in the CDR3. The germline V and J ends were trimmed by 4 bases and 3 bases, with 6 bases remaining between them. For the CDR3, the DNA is TGCAGCGTTGGAGGGGACTATGGCTACACCTTC. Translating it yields CSVGGDYGYTF. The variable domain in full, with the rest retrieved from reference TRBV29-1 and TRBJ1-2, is SAVISQKPSRDICQRGTSLTIQCQVDSQVTMMFWYRQQPGQSLTLIATANQGSEATYESGFVIDKFPISRPNLTFSTLTVSNMSPEDSSIYLCSVGGDYGYTFGSGTRLTVV.

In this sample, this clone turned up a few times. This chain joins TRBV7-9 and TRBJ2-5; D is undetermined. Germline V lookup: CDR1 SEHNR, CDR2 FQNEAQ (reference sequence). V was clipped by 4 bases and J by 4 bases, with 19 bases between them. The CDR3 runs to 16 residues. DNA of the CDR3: TGTGCCAGCAGCTCCGACCTGGGCCTAAGGCTAGAGACCCAGTACTTC. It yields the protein CASSSDLGLRLETQYF.

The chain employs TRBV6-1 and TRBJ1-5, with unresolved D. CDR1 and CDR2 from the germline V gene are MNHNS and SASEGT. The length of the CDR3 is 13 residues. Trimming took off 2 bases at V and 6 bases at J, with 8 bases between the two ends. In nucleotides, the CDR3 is TGTGCCAGCAGTGAATCACCCGCTCAGCCCCAGCATTTT. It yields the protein CASSESPAQPQHF.

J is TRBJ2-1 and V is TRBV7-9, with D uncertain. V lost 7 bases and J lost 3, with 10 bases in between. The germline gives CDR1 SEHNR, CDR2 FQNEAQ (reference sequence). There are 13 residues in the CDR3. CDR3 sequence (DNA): TGTGCCAGCAAGAGCCTTCTCTACAATGAGCAGTTCTTC. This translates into CASKSLLYNEQFF.

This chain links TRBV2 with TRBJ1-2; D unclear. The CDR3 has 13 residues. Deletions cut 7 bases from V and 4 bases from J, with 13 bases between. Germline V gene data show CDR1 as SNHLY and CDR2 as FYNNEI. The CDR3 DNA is TGTGCCAGCAACATTGCAGGACGCTATGGCTACACCTTC. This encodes CASNIAGRYGYTF.

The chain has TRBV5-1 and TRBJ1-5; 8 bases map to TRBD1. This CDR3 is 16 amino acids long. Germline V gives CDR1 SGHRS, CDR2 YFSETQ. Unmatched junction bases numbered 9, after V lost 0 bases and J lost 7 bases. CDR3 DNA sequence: TGCGCCAGCAGCTTGGCCAGGTCAGGGGGCATCCAGCCCCAGCATTTT. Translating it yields CASSLARSGGIQPQHF.

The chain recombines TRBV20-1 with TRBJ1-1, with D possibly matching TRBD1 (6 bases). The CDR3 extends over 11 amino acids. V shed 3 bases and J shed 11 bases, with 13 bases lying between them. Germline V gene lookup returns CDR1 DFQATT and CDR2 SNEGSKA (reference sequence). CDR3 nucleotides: TGCAGTGCTAGGGAAACGAGGGGGGCTTTCTTT. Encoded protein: CSARETRGAFF.

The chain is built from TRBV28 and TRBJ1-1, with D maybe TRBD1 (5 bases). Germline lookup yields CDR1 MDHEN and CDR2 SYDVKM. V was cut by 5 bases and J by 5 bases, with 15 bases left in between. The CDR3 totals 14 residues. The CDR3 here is CASSAPQGWTEAFF. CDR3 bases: TGTGCCAGCAGTGCGCCTCAGGGTTGGACTGAAGCTTTCTTT.

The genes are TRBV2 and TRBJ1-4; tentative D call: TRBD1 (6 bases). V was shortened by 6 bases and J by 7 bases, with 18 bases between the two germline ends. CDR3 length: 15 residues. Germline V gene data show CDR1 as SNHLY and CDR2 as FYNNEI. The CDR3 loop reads CASSSQGSGFEKLFF. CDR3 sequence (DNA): TGTGCCAGCAGCAGTCAGGGGTCGGGGTTTGAAAAACTGTTTTTT. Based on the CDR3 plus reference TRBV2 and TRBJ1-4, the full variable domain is EPEVTQTPSHQVTQMGQEVILRCVPISNHLYFYWYRQILGQKVEFLVSFYNNEISEKSEIFDDQFSVERPDGSNFTLKIRSTKLEDSAMYFCASSSQGSGFEKLFFGSGTQLSVL.

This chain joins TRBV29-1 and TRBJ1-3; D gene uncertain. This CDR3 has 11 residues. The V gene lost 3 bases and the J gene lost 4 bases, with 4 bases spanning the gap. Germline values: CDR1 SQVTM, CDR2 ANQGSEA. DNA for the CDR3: TGCAGCGTTGATTCGGGAAACACCATATATTTT. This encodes CSVDSGNTIYF.